A single sample gave rise to the 29 T cell receptor beta chains below, sequenced in a study of T cells after yellow fever vaccination. Each CDR3 protein gets one entry after TCRdb re-called the 5' RACE reads with MiXCR. Of some 500,000 distinct CDR3 sequences in the sample, roughly 14% were seen once. Here the sequenced sample was PBMCs, taken on the day of the yellow fever booster vaccination. The receptor set was obtained from a man aged 25 to 40 who received the YFV17D yellow fever vaccine.

This clonotype occurred many times. The CDR3 coding sequence is TGTGCCAGCAGGACCGGGACAGGAGCGGACGAGCAGTACTTC. It codes for CASRTGTGADEQYF. The rearrangement links TRBV12-3 or TRBV12-4 to TRBJ2-7, with TRBD1 matching 8 bases. Trimming cost V 6 bases and J 5 bases; bases outside gene matches: 9. The CDR3 runs 14 residues.

This clonotype was seen a handful of times. The V call is TRBV6-1, the J call TRBJ2-2; 10 positions match TRBD2. The J segment lost 3 bases and the V segment lost 7 bases, leaving 8 bases of the junction unmatched. Per germline, CDR1 MNHNS and CDR2 SASEGT. The CDR3 totals 16 residues. CDR3 DNA sequence: TGTGCCAGCACCCTAGCGGGAGTCGCGGACACCGGGGAGCTGTTTTTT. Protein sequence: CASTLAGVADTGELFF.

This sequence joins TRBV7-2 and TRBJ2-1, with 9 bases lining up with TRBD2. V was clipped by 5 bases and J by 5 bases; unmatched bases: 7. In germline, CDR1 is SGHTA, CDR2 FQGNSA. The CDR3 extends over 15 amino acids. CDR3 nucleotides: TGTGCCAGCAGCCGGATTAGCGGGGGAGACAATGAGCAGTTCTTC. Its translation: CASSRISGGDNEQFF.

This clonotype was detected many times. The chain carries TRBV12-3 or TRBV12-4 and TRBJ1-5; D not resolved. The CDR3 is made up of 13 amino acids. With 4 bases removed from V and 1 base from J, the gap between germline ends came to 5 bases. CDR3 coding DNA: TGTGCCAGCAGTTCAGAAAGCAATCAGCCCCAGCATTTT. Translation gives CASSSESNQPQHF.

V gene TRBV10-2 combines with J gene TRBJ2-1; 9 bases line up with TRBD2. The V segment lost 6 bases and the J segment 7 bases; nucleotides outside the gene matches: 10. The V gene's germline CDR1 is WSHSY and CDR2 SAAADI. The CDR3 sequence is 15 residues long. The CDR3 protein is CASRLAGSEGNEQFF. CDR3 nucleotides: TGCGCCAGCAGACTAGCGGGCTCTGAGGGGAATGAGCAGTTCTTC.

This chain links TRBV5-4 with TRBJ2-5; 7 bases match TRBD1. The V gene end was trimmed by 4 bases and the J gene end by 5 bases; junction bases not matched to a gene: 11. Germline V gene lookup returns CDR1 SGHNT and CDR2 YYREEE (reference sequence). This CDR3 has 15 residues. This chain's CDR3 is CASSITKGAGETQYF. As DNA, the CDR3 is TGTGCCAGCAGCATAACTAAGGGGGCGGGTGAGACCCAGTACTTC.

V and J are TRBV15 and TRBJ2-2; no reliable D call. Trimming pared 9 bases from V and 4 bases from J, leaving 15 bases between. Germline CDR1 is LNHNV and CDR2 is YYDKDF (reference sequence). CDR3 length: 14 residues. CDR3 sequence reads: CATSLTLSTGELFF. The DNA for the CDR3 is TGTGCCACTAGTTTGACGCTTTCCACCGGGGAGCTGTTTTTT.

This clonotype was observed a handful of times. CDR3 loop: CASSLALGVNTDTQYF. The CDR3 coding sequence is TGCGCCAGCAGCTTGGCATTGGGAGTTAACACAGATACGCAGTATTTT. The rearrangement links TRBV5-1 to TRBJ2-3; TRBD2 might be the D (5 bases). V lost 0 bases and J lost 2, with 13 bases in between. The CDR3 is 16 amino acids. Germline loops: CDR1 SGHRS, CDR2 YFSETQ. Together with reference TRBV5-1 and TRBJ2-3, the CDR3 gives the full variable domain: KAGVTQTPRYLIKTRGQQVTLSCSPISGHRSVSWYQQTPGQGLQFLFEYFSETQRNKGNFPGRFSGRQFSNSRSEMNVSTLELGDSALYLCASSLALGVNTDTQYFGPGTRLTVL.

The chain carries TRBV19 and TRBJ2-2; D gene ambiguous. The CDR3 spans 14 residues. V was shortened by 4 bases and J by 1 base, with 7 bases between the two germline ends. Germline CDR1 and CDR2: LNHDA and SQIVND (reference sequence). As DNA, the CDR3 is TGTGCCAGTAGTAAGGGCAGGAACACCGGGGAGCTGTTTTTT. It translates to CASSKGRNTGELFF.

The chain uses TRBV14 and TRBJ2-7; D may be TRBD1 (6 bases). V was pared by 5 bases and J by 2 bases, with 10 bases between. Germline CDR1 is SGHDN and CDR2 is FVKESK. The CDR3 spans 13 residues. CDR3 sequence reads: CASSSGVPYEQYF. The CDR3 DNA sequence: TGTGCCAGCAGCTCAGGGGTCCCCTACGAGCAGTACTTC.

The gene calls are TRBV4-1 and TRBJ1-2; unclear D gene. The CDR3 runs 15 residues. The V and J ends lost 3 bases and 0 bases respectively, with 11 bases between them. CDR1 and CDR2 (germline): MGHRA, YSYEKL. The CDR3 nucleotides are TGCGCCAGCAGCCAGGTTACGGTAGCTAACTATGGCTACACCTTC. Its translation: CASSQVTVANYGYTF.

The chain joins TRBV10-3 to TRBJ1-1, with 7 positions matching TRBD1. J gave up 3 bases and V 10 bases, and 11 bases lay outside the gene matches. This CDR3 comprises 14 residues. Germline values: CDR1 ENHRY, CDR2 SYGVKD. The CDR3 region is CASRTGLGDTEAFF. The DNA for the CDR3 is TGTGCCAGCAGGACAGGCCTCGGGGACACTGAAGCTTTCTTT.

This clonotype was detected ten times or more. This chain links TRBV12-5 with TRBJ2-4; D is uncertain. This CDR3 has 12 residues. The V end lost 6 bases, the J end lost 6 bases, and 9 bases lay between the germline ends. Looked up from germline, CDR1 is LGHNT and CDR2 is FRNRAP. This CDR3 is CASGPDGNIQYF. The CDR3 DNA reads as TGTGCTAGTGGGCCCGATGGAAACATTCAGTACTTC.

This clonotype was counted only a few times. The chain couples TRBV10-3 to TRBJ1-2, with 7 bases matching TRBD1. The ends lost 0 bases at V and 7 bases at J; junction bases unmatched: 23. Germline lookup yields CDR1 ENHRY and CDR2 SYGVKD. The CDR3 runs 20 residues. CDR3 residues: CAISESTARLQTGKVSGYTF. CDR3 DNA sequence: TGTGCCATCAGTGAGTCCACCGCCCGTTTGCAGACAGGGAAGGTCTCTGGCTACACCTTC.

The J gene is TRBJ2-1, the V gene TRBV5-1; TRBD2 is a possible D gene (5 bases). Per the germline V gene, CDR1 is SGHRS and CDR2 is YFSETQ. V was cut by 0 bases and J by 0 bases, with 10 bases left in between. The CDR3 sequence is 16 residues long. CDR3: CASSLEAASSYNEQFF. The CDR3, as DNA: TGCGCCAGCAGCTTGGAAGCGGCGAGCTCCTACAATGAGCAGTTCTTC.

The V call is TRBV9, the J call TRBJ1-3; perhaps TRBD1 as D (5 bases). The germline V gene encodes CDR1 SGDLS and CDR2 YYNGEE. V was pared by 0 bases and J by 5 bases, with 15 bases between. This CDR3 has 16 residues. CDR3 region: CASSVAGGAGRNTIYF. The DNA for the CDR3 is TGTGCCAGCAGCGTAGCTGGTGGGGCAGGTAGAAACACCATATATTTT. Based on the CDR3 plus reference TRBV9 and TRBJ1-3, the full variable domain is DSGVTQTPKHLITATGQRVTLRCSPRSGDLSVYWYQQSLDQGLQFLIQYYNGEERAKGNILERFSAQQFPDLHSELNLSSLELGDSALYFCASSVAGGAGRNTIYFGEGSWLTVV.

This chain joins TRBV7-9 and TRBJ1-5; 7 nucleotides agree with TRBD1. The CDR3 has 15 amino acids. Trimming cost V 0 bases and J 4 bases; bases outside gene matches: 3. Germline CDR1 SEHNR, CDR2 FQNEAQ (reference sequence). CDR3 protein: CASSLAGTENQPQHF. CDR3 in DNA: TGTGCCAGCAGCTTAGCCGGGACAGAAAATCAGCCCCAGCATTTT. Variable domain in full (rest from reference TRBV7-9 and TRBJ1-5): DTGVSQNPRHKITKRGQNVTFRCDPISEHNRLYWYRQTLGQGPEFLTYFQNEAQLEKSRLLSDRFSAERPKGSFSTLEIQRTEQGDSAMYLCASSLAGTENQPQHFGDGTRLSIL.

V usage is TRBV5-6 and J usage is TRBJ2-7; the match to TRBD1 covers 7 bases. The CDR3 spans 13 residues. Germline trimming cut 3 bases from V and 1 base from J; bases unmatched to any gene: 1. Germline V gene data show CDR1 as SGHDT and CDR2 as YYEEEE. CDR3 region: CASSWGQSYEQYF. In DNA form, the CDR3 reads TGTGCCAGCAGCTGGGGACAGTCCTACGAGCAGTACTTC.

This clonotype was found many times. This chain uses TRBV12-3 or TRBV12-4 with TRBJ2-2; 9 bases match TRBD1. The CDR3 length is 13 residues. J was trimmed by 9 bases and V by 7 bases; bases with no gene match: 6. CDR3 protein: CASTTGTGRELFF. Written as DNA, the CDR3 is TGTGCCAGCACCACCGGGACAGGGAGGGAGCTGTTTTTT.

This clonotype was seen more than once but under ten times. The V call is TRBV7-8, the J call TRBJ2-1; the D is unclear. V was clipped by 3 bases and J by 3 bases, with 9 bases between them. The V gene's germline CDR1 is SGHVS and CDR2 FQNEAQ. There are 14 residues in the CDR3. The CDR3 is CASSFFSYYNEQFF. Written as DNA, the CDR3 is TGTGCCAGCAGCTTTTTCTCCTACTACAATGAGCAGTTCTTC.

This clonotype has more than one count but fewer than ten. The chain is built from TRBV25-1 and TRBJ1-3, with 7 bases matching TRBD1. V lost 6 bases, J lost 0 bases, and 5 bases stayed unmatched. Germline loops: CDR1 MGHDK, CDR2 SYGVNS. This CDR3 spans 15 amino acids. Written as DNA, the CDR3 is TGTGCCAGCAGGCCGACAGGGACCTCTGGAAACACCATATATTTT. Protein: CASRPTGTSGNTIYF.

V usage is TRBV6-5 and J usage is TRBJ2-7; maybe TRBD2 (5 bases). Deletions cut 0 bases from V and 3 bases from J, with 6 bases between. Germline values: CDR1 MNHEY, CDR2 SVGAGI. This CDR3 contains 13 residues. The DNA of the CDR3 is TGTGCCAGCAGTTACTCCCGGGGCTACGAGCAGTACTTC. Protein product: CASSYSRGYEQYF.

This clonotype appeared many times. V and J are TRBV5-1 and TRBJ2-1; the D is unclear. The germline CDR1 and CDR2 sequences are SGHRS and YFSETQ. V lost 6 bases, J lost 6 bases, and 7 bases lay in between. The CDR3 sequence is 11 residues long. The CDR3 spells CASMGGNEQFF. CDR3 DNA: TGCGCCAGCATGGGCGGCAATGAGCAGTTCTTC.

This clonotype was counted only a few times. V usage is TRBV29-1 and J usage is TRBJ2-5, with TRBD1 matching over 8 bases. Unmatched junction bases numbered 7, after V lost 3 bases and J lost 1 base. From germline, CDR1 is SQVTM and CDR2 ANQGSEA. The CDR3 covers 15 residues. CDR3 protein: CSVEGQGAPQETQYF. CDR3 DNA sequence: TGCAGCGTTGAGGGGCAGGGGGCCCCCCAAGAGACCCAGTACTTC.

This clonotype was counted a few times. This rearrangement joins TRBV10-3 to TRBJ2-5, with 7 bases that match TRBD1. V lost 9 bases and J lost 4; bases outside the gene matches: 5. The germline gives CDR1 ENHRY, CDR2 SYGVKD. The CDR3 runs 12 residues. Here the CDR3 DNA reads TGTGCCATTGGGGGACAGAGAGAGACCCAGTACTTC. This sequence encodes CAIGGQRETQYF.

This clonotype was counted only a few times. V and J are TRBV20-1 and TRBJ1-5; 11 bases align to TRBD1. Germline V gene lookup returns CDR1 DFQATT and CDR2 SNEGSKA (reference sequence). CDR3 length equals 14 residues. The V gene end was trimmed by 6 bases and the J gene end by 1 base; junction bases not matched to a gene: 2. CDR3 protein: CSAGTGGSNQPQHF. The CDR3 DNA is TGCAGTGCGGGGACAGGGGGAAGCAATCAGCCCCAGCATTTT.

This clonotype was found a few times. CDR3: CASSRTLQGSETQYF. The DNA of the CDR3 is TGCGCCAGCAGCCGGACCCTACAGGGTAGCGAGACCCAGTACTTC. The J gene is TRBJ2-5, the V gene TRBV4-1; possibly TRBD1 for D (6 bases). The CDR3 totals 15 residues. Germline assignment: CDR1 MGHRA and CDR2 YSYEKL. V dropped 4 bases and J dropped 5 bases, with 17 bases sitting between them.

This clonotype was recorded a few times. This sequence joins TRBV27 and TRBJ2-7; perhaps TRBD1 as D (6 bases). The CDR3 covers 12 residues. CDR1 is MNHEY and CDR2 is SMNVEV in the germline V gene (reference sequence). V lost 5 bases, J lost 7 bases, and 12 bases lay in between. CDR3 in DNA: TGTGCCAGCAGTGCGGACAGAAGAGAGCAGTACTTC. Its translation: CASSADRREQYF.

V usage is TRBV6-2 or TRBV6-3 and J usage is TRBJ2-1; 12 bases are shared with TRBD2. Germline V gene lookup returns CDR1 MNHEY and CDR2 SVGEGT. This CDR3 region has 12 residues. J lost 15 bases, V lost 5 bases, and 5 bases had no gene match. This CDR3 is CASSVGLAGRFF. As DNA, the CDR3 is TGTGCCAGCAGTGTTGGACTAGCGGGACGGTTCTTC.